This TCR beta chain was captured by sequencing in a study of blood T cell repertoires in COVID-19. Study overall: Specimens from acute and convalescent COVID-19 originated in the United States, Italy and Spain.

Repertoires were generated with immunoSEQ multiplex PCR, while TCRdb's copy carries only in-frame clones and drops some. This table holds 120,000 or so clones, about four fifths found once. Per the germline V gene, CDR1 is MNHEY and CDR2 is SMNVEV (reference sequence). Trimming removed 0 bases at V and 8 bases at J, with 10 bases between. The CDR3 sequence is 13 residues long. This clone has only a few counts. Sequencing was done on a sample of peripheral blood. V is TRBV27 and J is TRBJ1-2; D is ambiguous. The receptor was derived from a woman aged 45-59 years with acute or convalescent COVID-19. CDR3 sequence (DNA): TGTGCCAGCAGTTTATCCGGCCAGCGAGGCTACACCTTC. It codes for CASSLSGQRGYTF.